This T cell receptor beta chain was obtained from a study of OX40 agonist ivuxolimab in advanced cancers. Assay: immunoSEQ multiplex PCR; the TCRdb copy retains only in-frame clones and omits some. The table lists approximately 41,000 clones, around 89% of them singletons. This clone came up a few times. CDR1 is SGHRS and CDR2 is YFSETQ in the germline V gene. The CDR3 contains 15 residues. Trimming took off 4 bases at V and 0 bases at J, with 14 bases between the two ends. This clonotype was sampled from an adult with an advanced solid tumor such as melanoma, head and neck, liver or kidney cancer. This sample comprised CD4+ or CD8+ T cells sorted from blood, obtained in a trial of the OX40 agonist ivuxolimab. This rearrangement joins TRBV5-1 to TRBJ2-7; tentatively, D is TRBD1 (5 bases). CDR3 region: CASSPRSDTSYEQYF. The CDR3 coding sequence is TGCGCCAGCAGCCCCAGGTCGGACACCTCCTACGAGCAGTACTTC.